A selection of T cell receptor beta chains follows, all from one sample in a study of shared clonotypes between healthy human individuals. The repertoire was sequenced with immunoSEQ multiplex PCR; TCRdb's copy has only in-frame clones and lacks some. The table shows about 1.1 million clones, with 70% to 80% occurring only once. The sample consisted of memory CD4+ T cells from PBMCs. The receptors shown here come from a man in his late teens or twenties in good health. Some clones in this sample may be carry-over from other donors' samples. Both conserved end residues are part of each CDR3. D genes are given only for firm matches. Clone size is given for some rows only: seen once, a few or many times, or a class if the clone is expanded.

>TRBV18|-|-|TRBJ1-1
TGTGCCAGCTCATCTACGCAGGACACTGAAGCTTTCTTT
CASSSTQDTEAFF
>TRBV5-4|-|TRBD2|TRBJ2-1
TGTGCCAGCAGCTCGGGACTTTCGGGAGGCAATGAGCAGTTCTTC
CASSSGLSGGNEQFF
>TRBV7-2|-|-|TRBJ2-1
TGTGCCAGCAGCTTGTACGGCTCCTACAATGAGCAGTTCTTC
CASSLYGSYNEQFF
>TRBV29-1|-|-|TRBJ1-4
TGCAGCGTTGCGGGTCGGGGGACTAATGAAAAACTGTTTTTT
CSVAGRGTNEKLFF
>TRBV20-1|-|-|TRBJ2-5
TGCAGTGCTAGTTTGGAAGAGACCCAGTACTTC
CSASLEETQYF
>TRBV7-3|few|-|TRBJ2-2
TGTGCCAGCAGCCCCTTGAGGGGGAACACCGGGGAGCTGTTTTTT
CASSPLRGNTGELFF
>TRBV7-9|-|-|TRBJ1-2
TGTGCCAGCAGCTTAGAGTCGGCCCAGAACTATGGCTACACCTTC
CASSLESAQNYGYTF
>TRBV29-1|-|-|TRBJ2-5
TGCAGCGTTGGGGGCAGGCAAGAGACCCAGTACTTC
CSVGGRQETQYF
>TRBV7-9|once|TRBD1|TRBJ1-1
TGTGCCAGCAGCTTATCGGTCAGGGGGCGGACTGAAGCTTTCTTT
CASSLSVRGRTEAFF
>TRBV19|-|-|TRBJ1-2
TGTGCCAGTCAAAAAAACCGGGGACCTTATGGCTACACCTTC
CASQKNRGPYGYTF
>TRBV7-9|-|-|TRBJ2-7
TGTGCCAGCAGCTTAGCACCGGGCCCCTACGAGCAGTACTTC
CASSLAPGPYEQYF
>TRBV11-2|-|TRBD2|TRBJ2-1
TGTGCCAGCAGCTTAGGGTCGCTAGCGGACAATGAGCAGTTCTTC
CASSLGSLADNEQFF
>TRBV12-5|-|TRBD2|TRBJ2-1
TGTGCTAGTGGTTTGGTACGGGCTAGCGGAGGGATAGGGCAGTTCTTC
CASGLVRASGGIGQFF
>TRBV5-1|-|-|TRBJ1-2
TGCGCCAGCAGCTTGGTGGAGGGCCCTAATCGCTACACCTTC
CASSLVEGPNRYTF
>TRBV5-4|once|TRBD2|TRBJ2-1
TGTGCCAGCAGCTTCAGGGAGGGAGACTTCAATGAGCAGTTCTTC
CASSFREGDFNEQFF
>TRBV6-6|-|-|TRBJ2-3
TGTGCCAGCAGCCCCCCAGGAGCAGATACGCAGTATTTT
CASSPPGADTQYF
>TRBV6-5|-|-|TRBJ1-1
TGTGCCAGCAGGGTGAGGGGATATATGGATGAAGCTTTCTTT
CASRVRGYMDEAFF
>TRBV5-4|-|-|TRBJ2-1
TGTGCCAGCAGCTTCTTCCGGGACTCCTCCTACAATGAGCAGTTCTTC
CASSFFRDSSYNEQFF
>TRBV12-5|-|-|TRBJ2-2
TGTGCTAGTGGTTTGGGCAGTGGGGACACCGGGGAGCTGTTTTTT
CASGLGSGDTGELFF
>TRBV6-5|-|-|TRBJ2-3
TGTGCCAGCAGCCCCCAGGACAGCGCTGATACGCAGTATTTT
CASSPQDSADTQYF
>TRBV9|-|-|TRBJ2-5
TGTGCCAGCAGCGTAGGTGGTAGCGCAGTCCAAGAGACCCAGTACTTC
CASSVGGSAVQETQYF
>TRBV2|-|TRBD1|TRBJ1-5
TGTGCCAGCAGTGAACTAACAGGGGTAGGCAATCAGCCCCAGCATTTT
CASSELTGVGNQPQHF
>TRBV27|-|TRBD1|TRBJ2-7
TGTGCCAGCAGTTCCCTCGCCGGGACAGGTTCCTACGAGCAGTACTTC
CASSSLAGTGSYEQYF
>TRBV6-5|-|-|TRBJ2-5
TGTGCCAGCAGTCCCTATACCAGTAGACAAGAGACCCAGTACTTC
CASSPYTSRQETQYF
>TRBV18|-|TRBD1|TRBJ1-5
TGTGCCAGCTCACCGGGACAGGGGGGACAGCCCCAGCATTTT
CASSPGQGGQPQHF
>TRBV5-1|-|-|TRBJ2-5
TGCGCCAGCAGCTTGTTTAGCTACCAAGAGACCCAGTACTTC
CASSLFSYQETQYF
>TRBV30|few|-|TRBJ1-1
TGTGCCTGGAGAAACCGGATGGGCACTGAAGCTTTCTTT
CAWRNRMGTEAFF
>TRBV28|few|-|TRBJ1-4
TGTGCCAGCAAAGGGGGGTATAATGAAAAACTGTTTTTT
CASKGGYNEKLFF
>TRBV19|few|TRBD1|TRBJ2-2
TGTGCCAGTAGTATAGGACAGGGGAGGTTCACCGGGGAGCTGTTTTTT
CASSIGQGRFTGELFF
>TRBV7-9|-|-|TRBJ1-5
TGTGCCAGCAGCCGCCCGGGGCGCAATCAGCCCCAGCATTTT
CASSRPGRNQPQHF
>TRBV2|-|TRBD1|TRBJ1-3
TGTGCCAGCAGTGAAGCCCGCGGGACAGCCGTGAGCACCATATATTTT
CASSEARGTAVSTIYF
>TRBV2|-|-|TRBJ2-6
TGTGCCAGCAGTGATGTTCTGGGAAGATTCTCTGGGGCCAACGTCCTGACTTTC
CASSDVLGRFSGANVLTF
>TRBV2|-|TRBD2|TRBJ2-7
TGTGCCAGTCGAGGGACTAGCGGGATTAGCGAGCAGTACTTC
CASRGTSGISEQYF
>TRBV15|-|TRBD2|TRBJ2-7
TGTGCCACCAGCAGGGGACTATCCTACGAGCAGTACTTC
CATSRGLSYEQYF
>TRBV5-1|-|TRBD1|TRBJ2-5
TGCGCCAGCAGCCCAAGACAGGGGATCCCAGAGACCCAGTACTTC
CASSPRQGIPETQYF
>TRBV28|-|-|TRBJ1-5
TGTGCCAGCAGTTTACCCGGTGAGCCCCAGCATTTT
CASSLPGEPQHF
>TRBV28|-|-|TRBJ1-5
TGTGCCAGCAGTTTAGCGTCGCCAGGGTCGAGCCAGCCCCAGCATTTT
CASSLASPGSSQPQHF
>TRBV27|once|-|TRBJ2-5
TGTGCCAGCAGTGCTGGGACTCAGGCATTGGAGACCCAGTACTTC
CASSAGTQALETQYF
>TRBV2|-|TRBD1|TRBJ1-2
TGTGCCAGCAGTGGGGGACAGGGGACCAACTATGGCTACACCTTC
CASSGGQGTNYGYTF
>TRBV2|-|-|TRBJ2-7
TGTGCCAGCATCCCACCCCGGGACTTAGTCTACGAGCAGTACTTC
CASIPPRDLVYEQYF
>TRBV18|-|TRBD2|TRBJ2-1
TGTGCCAGCTCCCTAGCGGGAGGGAATGAGCAGTTCTTC
CASSLAGGNEQFF
>TRBV19|-|TRBD1|TRBJ1-2
TGTGCCAGTAGTATTTTGACAGGGCTGGGCTATGGCTACACCTTC
CASSILTGLGYGYTF
>TRBV2|-|TRBD1|TRBJ2-3
TGTGCCAGCAGTCCGGACAGGTTTCGTGATACGCAGTATTTT
CASSPDRFRDTQYF
>TRBV5-5|-|-|TRBJ1-2
TGTGCCAGCAGCTTGGAGGTGTGGACAGTAGGTGGCTACACCTTC
CASSLEVWTVGGYTF
>TRBV6-5|-|-|TRBJ2-7
TGTGCCAGCAGTTCCCGGGTTTACGAGCAGTACTTC
CASSSRVYEQYF
>TRBV18|-|TRBD1|TRBJ1-3
TGTGCCAGCTCACCCTCGGGACAGCCCTCTGGAAACACCATATATTTT
CASSPSGQPSGNTIYF
>TRBV30|-|TRBD2|TRBJ2-7
TGTGCCTGGAGTGGCGTGATAGCGGGAACGAGCTCCTACGAGCAGTACTTC
CAWSGVIAGTSSYEQYF
>TRBV11-3|-|TRBD1|TRBJ2-3
TGTGCCAGCGCGTATGGGACAGAAACTAGCACAGATACGCAGTATTTT
CASAYGTETSTDTQYF
>TRBV4-1|-|-|TRBJ1-4
TGCGCCAGCAGCCAAGCAGGGAGGACTAATGAAAAACTGTTTTTT
CASSQAGRTNEKLFF
>TRBV28|-|TRBD2|TRBJ2-1
TGTGCCAGCAGTTCCGGGACTAGCAATGAGCAGTTCTTC
CASSSGTSNEQFF